One and the same sample provided the 12 T cell receptor beta chains below, sequenced in a study of early T cells in non-severe SARS-CoV-2 infection. TCRdb used MiXCR to reprocess the 5' RACE reads, holding one entry per CDR3 protein. The repertoire holds 90,000 to 130,000 distinct CDR3 sequences, with around 10% as singletons. Material for sequencing was whole blood. The source is an adult who was a healthcare worker with PCR-confirmed SARS-CoV-2 infection or an uninfected control (not recorded which).

This clonotype was observed at least ten times. The chain employs TRBV7-6 and TRBJ2-2; perhaps D is TRBD1 or TRBD2 (5 bases each). The CDR3 has 17 residues. CDR1 SGHVS and CDR2 FNYEAQ come from the germline V gene. Trimming stripped 2 bases from V and 3 bases from J, with 16 bases between. The CDR3 region has the DNA TGTGCCAGCAGCTTAATACCGAGGGGCCTTGACACCGGGGAGCTGTTTTTT. It specifies CASSLIPRGLDTGELFF.

This clonotype was observed a few times. This sequence joins TRBV12-3 or TRBV12-4 and TRBJ2-5; TRBD1 aligns across 8 bases. This CDR3 is 13 amino acids long. The trim removed 6 bases at V and 5 bases at J, leaving 5 bases unmatched. CDR3 DNA: TGTGCCAGCAGCTGGACAGGGACGGAGACCCAGTACTTC. This gives the protein CASSWTGTETQYF.

Many counts were recorded for this clonotype. The CDR3 region has the DNA TGTGCCAGCAGCATTCTAGGGCAAGATACGCAGTATTTT. It is translated as CASSILGQDTQYF. The chain employs TRBV7-3 and TRBJ2-3; D call uncertain. CDR1 is SGHTA, CDR2 FQGTGA, per germline. The CDR3 runs 13 residues. V was clipped by 5 bases and J by 5 bases, with 11 bases between them.

This clonotype was counted at least ten times. The chain joins TRBV10-3 to TRBJ2-5; perhaps TRBD2 as D (5 bases). Germline V gene sequence: CDR1 ENHRY, CDR2 SYGVKD. The V and J ends lost 3 bases and 1 base respectively, with 9 bases between them. The CDR3 spans 14 residues. The DNA of the CDR3 is TGTGCCATCAGTGAAGGAGGCCCCCAAGAGACCCAGTACTTC. This encodes CAISEGGPQETQYF.

The V gene is TRBV7-3, the J gene TRBJ2-3, with D perhaps assigned TRBD1 or TRBD2 (5 bases each). V gave up 5 bases and J gave up 2 bases, with 14 bases separating them. Germline V gives CDR1 SGHTA, CDR2 FQGTGA. This CDR3 spans 15 amino acids. CDR3 in DNA: TGTGCCAGCAGCCCGGGACCCAGCCCCACAGATACGCAGTATTTT. Residues: CASSPGPSPTDTQYF.

This clonotype has at least ten counts. The CDR3 DNA is TGCAGTGCTAAGGGGGGGCTCCCGCCAGATACGCAGTATTTT. Its protein product is CSAKGGLPPDTQYF. The gene calls are TRBV20-1 and TRBJ2-3; the D gene is possibly TRBD2 (7 bases). Trimming left V 4 bases short and J 4 bases short, with 15 bases between. The length of the CDR3 is 14 residues. Per the germline V gene, CDR1 is DFQATT and CDR2 is SNEGSKA (reference sequence).

This clonotype was counted many times. The V and J genes are TRBV27 and TRBJ2-1; TRBD2 aligns across 10 bases. V lost 8 bases, J lost 5 bases, and 9 bases stayed unmatched. Germline V gene sequence: CDR1 MNHEY, CDR2 SMNVEV (reference sequence). This CDR3 is 15 amino acids long. CDR3 in amino acids: CASGPGLAANNEQFF. The CDR3 bases are TGTGCCAGCGGACCCGGACTAGCGGCAAACAATGAGCAGTTCTTC.

This clonotype was counted only a few times. This CDR3 is CASREGRGRAFF. CDR3 nucleotides: TGTGCCAGCAGAGAGGGCAGGGGGAGAGCTTTCTTT. The chain joins TRBV6-1 to TRBJ1-1; TRBD1 agrees at 7 bases. The CDR3 is 12 amino acids. Losses at the gene ends were 6 bases for V and 10 bases for J; bases not matched to a gene: 8. Germline V lookup: CDR1 MNHNS, CDR2 SASEGT.

This clonotype has only a few counts. The CDR3 nucleotides read TGTGCCAGCAGCCAAGATTTCGGGGGATACAATGAGCAGTTCTTC. It codes for CASSQDFGGYNEQFF. The chain has TRBV3-1 and TRBJ2-1, with a possible D match to TRBD2 (6 bases). V lost 0 bases and J 4 bases, leaving 10 bases between the germline ends. There are 15 residues in the CDR3. Germline lookup yields CDR1 LGHDT and CDR2 YNNKEL (reference sequence).

Comments on this clonotype: Germline is not matched at one junction end, which may reflect a read error. The V gene is TRBV12-3 or TRBV12-4, the J gene TRBJ1-1; D remains unclear. The CDR3 runs to 14 residues. CDR3 nucleotide sequence: TGTGCCAGCAGCTTAGTTGGGTCTAACACTGAAGCTTTCTTT. Encoded protein: CASSLVGSNTEAFF.

As DNA, the CDR3 is TGCAGCGCCAGACAGGGTGGTAGCAATCAGCCCCAGCATTTT. Residues: CSARQGGSNQPQHF. The chain joins TRBV29-1 to TRBJ1-5; TRBD1 matches 7 bases. The CDR3 sequence is 14 residues long. The germline CDR1 and CDR2 sequences are SQVTM and ANQGSEA. The junction had 6 bases not matched to a gene; V was cut back by 7 bases and J by 0 bases. The entire variable domain, with the rest obtained from reference TRBV29-1 and TRBJ1-5, is as follows: SAVISQKPSRDICQRGTSLTIQCQVDSQVTMMFWYRQQPGQSLTLIATANQGSEATYESGFVIDKFPISRPNLTFSTLTVSNMSPEDSSIYLCSARQGGSNQPQHFGDGTRLSIL.

The V gene is TRBV7-9, the J gene TRBJ2-7; 10 bases line up with TRBD1. The CDR3 totals 16 residues. Trimming cost V 4 bases and J 6 bases; bases outside gene matches: 12. Germline loops: CDR1 SEHNR, CDR2 FQNEAQ (reference sequence). CDR3 sequence: CASSSHRDRGMGEQYF. The CDR3 DNA is TGTGCCAGCAGCTCACATCGGGACAGGGGTATGGGCGAGCAGTACTTC.